This entry is about one TCR beta chain. What it binds is not known. From the 5' RACE reads, TCRdb lists one entry per CDR3 protein and no DNA. The sample has some 460,000 distinct CDR3 sequences; the top ten hold 1.4%. The CDR3 has 16 residues. CDR1 and CDR2 from the germline V gene are WNHNN and SYGVQD (reference sequence). This sample stems from a study of T cells expressing NK-cell markers. Study-level information: HCMV seropositivity marked seven of the eight sequenced donors; one was seronegative.

Study-level findings and limits: Dominance of the CD3+CD56-NKG2C+ fraction by these clonotypes also held in several donors.

The sequencing sample was made of blood T cells: a sorted CD56 or NKG2C T cell subset, CD4+ or CD8+ T cells, or bulk PBMC T cells (not recorded which). The V call is TRBV10-1, the J call TRBJ2-2; the TCRdb D gene call, TRBD1, has no DNA to confirm it. The source of this sequence is a woman between 50 and 59 years old in good health. The CDR3 is CASRSGGTGSAGELFF.